The 4 T cell receptor beta chains below were found in one sample sequenced in a study of blood T cell repertoires in COVID-19. Sequencing used immunoSEQ multiplex PCR; TCRdb keeps in-frame clones, though not all of them. This table holds 300,000 or so clones, approximately 90% found once. Sequenced material: peripheral blood. The receptors were sampled from a woman younger than 45 with COVID-19, enrolled during active disease.

This clone was observed a handful of times. The chain joins TRBV5-1 to TRBJ1-4; 11 bases align to TRBD1. The V gene end was trimmed by 0 bases and the J gene end by 7 bases; junction bases not matched to a gene: 2. The CDR3 is 15 amino acids. Germline CDR1 is SGHRS and CDR2 is YFSETQ. The DNA of the CDR3 is TGCGCCAGCAGCTTGGGGGACAGGGGGGTTGAAAAACTGTTTTTT. Residues: CASSLGDRGVEKLFF.

The rearrangement uses TRBV7-9 and TRBJ2-2; weak D call: TRBD1 (5 bases). The CDR3 covers 16 residues. Trimming stripped 3 bases from V and 0 bases from J, with 11 bases between. The V gene's germline CDR1 is SEHNR and CDR2 FQNEAQ (reference sequence). CDR3 sequence (DNA): TGTGCCAGCAGCTTTCCGCAGGGTCCGAACACCGGGGAGCTGTTTTTT. It encodes CASSFPQGPNTGELFF.

The CDR3 coding sequence is TGTGCCAGCAGCCAGCGAAGACAAGAGACCCAGTACTTC. This encodes CASSQRRQETQYF. V usage is TRBV6-5 and J usage is TRBJ2-5; D not certain. The V gene lost 6 bases and the J gene lost 2 bases, with 10 bases spanning the gap. This CDR3 is 13 amino acids long. Germline values: CDR1 MNHEY, CDR2 SVGAGI.

The J gene is TRBJ1-5, the V gene TRBV6-5; D possibly corresponds to TRBD1 (6 bases). V dropped 5 bases and J dropped 7 bases, with 9 bases sitting between them. This CDR3 has 12 amino acids. Germline-derived CDR1 and CDR2 are MNHEY and SVGAGI. The CDR3 coding sequence is TGTGCCAGCAGTACAGGGTTCCAGCCCCAGCATTTT. Protein: CASSTGFQPQHF.